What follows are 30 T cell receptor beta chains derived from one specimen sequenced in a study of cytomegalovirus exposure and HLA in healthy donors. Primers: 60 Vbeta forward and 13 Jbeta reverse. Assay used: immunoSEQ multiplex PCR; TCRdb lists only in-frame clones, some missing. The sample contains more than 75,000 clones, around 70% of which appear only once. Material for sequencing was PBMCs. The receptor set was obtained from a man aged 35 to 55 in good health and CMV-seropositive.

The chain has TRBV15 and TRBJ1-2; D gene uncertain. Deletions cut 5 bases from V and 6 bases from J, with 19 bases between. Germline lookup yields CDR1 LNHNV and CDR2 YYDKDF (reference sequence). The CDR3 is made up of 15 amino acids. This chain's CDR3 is CATSHLGGYADGYTF. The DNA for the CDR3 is TGTGCCACCAGCCACCTCGGAGGATATGCAGATGGCTACACCTTC.

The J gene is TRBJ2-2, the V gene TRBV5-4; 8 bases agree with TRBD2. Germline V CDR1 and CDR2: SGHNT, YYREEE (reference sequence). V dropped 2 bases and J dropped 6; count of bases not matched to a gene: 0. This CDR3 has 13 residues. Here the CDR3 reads CASSFGGAGELFF. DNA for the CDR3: TGTGCCAGCAGCTTCGGGGGGGCCGGGGAGCTGTTTTTT.

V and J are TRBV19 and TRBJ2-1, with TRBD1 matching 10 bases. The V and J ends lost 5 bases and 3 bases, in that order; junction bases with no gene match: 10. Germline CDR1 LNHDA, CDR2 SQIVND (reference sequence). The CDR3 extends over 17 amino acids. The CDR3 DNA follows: TGTGCCAGTAGTTACCCCCCCGGGACAGGGGTCTACAATGAGCAGTTCTTC. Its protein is CASSYPPGTGVYNEQFF.

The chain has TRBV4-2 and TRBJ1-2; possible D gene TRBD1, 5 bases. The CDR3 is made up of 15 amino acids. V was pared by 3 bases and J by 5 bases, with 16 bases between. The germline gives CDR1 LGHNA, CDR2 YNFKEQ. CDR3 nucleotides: TGTGCCAGCAGCCACAGTTTGGGAGGGACTTATGGCTACACCTTC. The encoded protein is CASSHSLGGTYGYTF.

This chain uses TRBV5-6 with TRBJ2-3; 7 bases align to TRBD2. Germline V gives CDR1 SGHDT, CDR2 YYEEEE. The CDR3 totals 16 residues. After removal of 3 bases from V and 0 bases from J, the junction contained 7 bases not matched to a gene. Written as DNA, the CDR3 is TGTGCCAGCAGCTCCGGGAGGACACCCAGCACAGATACGCAGTATTTT. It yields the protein CASSSGRTPSTDTQYF.

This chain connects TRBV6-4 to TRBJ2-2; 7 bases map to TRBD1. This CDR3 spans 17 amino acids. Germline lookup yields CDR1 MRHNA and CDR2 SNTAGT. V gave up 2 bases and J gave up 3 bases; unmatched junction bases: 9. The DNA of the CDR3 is TGTGCCAGCAGTGACGCCCCTTCCGGGACAGACACCGGGGAGCTGTTTTTT. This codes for CASSDAPSGTDTGELFF.

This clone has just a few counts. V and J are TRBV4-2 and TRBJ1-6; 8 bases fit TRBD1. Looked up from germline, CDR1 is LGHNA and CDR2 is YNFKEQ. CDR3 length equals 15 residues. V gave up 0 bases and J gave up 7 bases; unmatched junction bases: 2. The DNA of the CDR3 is TGTGCCAGCAGCCAAGACAGGGGGCACAATTCACCCCTCCACTTT. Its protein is CASSQDRGHNSPLHF.

The chain's CDR3 is CASSHSRGWAEAFF. DNA for the CDR3: TGCGCCAGCAGTCATTCCAGGGGTTGGGCTGAAGCTTTCTTT. The chain carries TRBV23-1 and TRBJ1-1, with a tentative D call TRBD1 (6 bases). TRBV23-1 is identified as an open reading frame with a role that is uncertain. The CDR3 totals 14 residues. V was pared by 3 bases and J by 6 bases, with 14 bases between.

The CDR3 nucleotides read TGCAGCGTAGAAACAGGGCCATCCTACGAGCAGTACTTC. It is translated as CSVETGPSYEQYF. The chain links TRBV29-1 to TRBJ2-7; possibly TRBD1 for D (6 bases). The germline CDR1 and CDR2 sequences are SQVTM and ANQGSEA. V was clipped by 6 bases and J by 1 base, with 13 bases between them. The CDR3 runs 13 residues.

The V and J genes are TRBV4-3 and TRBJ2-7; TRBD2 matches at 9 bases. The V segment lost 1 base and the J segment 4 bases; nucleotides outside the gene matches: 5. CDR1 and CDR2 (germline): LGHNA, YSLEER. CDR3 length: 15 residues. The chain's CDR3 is CASSQVGSGGYEQYF. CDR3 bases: TGCGCCAGCAGCCAAGTTGGTAGCGGGGGATACGAGCAGTACTTC.

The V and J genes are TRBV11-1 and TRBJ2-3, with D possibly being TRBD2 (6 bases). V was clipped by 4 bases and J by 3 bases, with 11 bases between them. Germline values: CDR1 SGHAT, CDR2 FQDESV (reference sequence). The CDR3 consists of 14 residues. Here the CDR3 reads CASSSGTATDTQYF. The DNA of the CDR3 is TGTGCCAGCAGCTCCGGGACTGCTACAGATACGCAGTATTTT.

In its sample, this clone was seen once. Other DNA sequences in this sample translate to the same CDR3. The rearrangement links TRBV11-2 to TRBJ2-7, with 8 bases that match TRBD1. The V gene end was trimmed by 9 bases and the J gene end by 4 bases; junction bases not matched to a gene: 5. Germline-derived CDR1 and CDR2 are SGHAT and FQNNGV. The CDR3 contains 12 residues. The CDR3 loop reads CASQGAGYEQYF. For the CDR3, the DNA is TGTGCCAGTCAGGGGGCTGGATACGAGCAGTACTTC. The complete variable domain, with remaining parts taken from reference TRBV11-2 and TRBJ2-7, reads EAGVAQSPRYKIIEKRQSVAFWCNPISGHATLYWYQQILGQGPKLLIQFQNNGVVDDSQLPKDRFSAERLKGVDSTLKIQPAKLEDSAVYLCASQGAGYEQYFGPGTRLTVT.

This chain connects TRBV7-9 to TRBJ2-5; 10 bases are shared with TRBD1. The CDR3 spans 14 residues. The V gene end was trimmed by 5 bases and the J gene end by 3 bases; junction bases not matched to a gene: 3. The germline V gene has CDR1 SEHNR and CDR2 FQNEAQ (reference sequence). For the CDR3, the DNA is TGTGCCAGCAGCCAGGGACAGGGGAAAGAGACCCAGTACTTC. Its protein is CASSQGQGKETQYF.

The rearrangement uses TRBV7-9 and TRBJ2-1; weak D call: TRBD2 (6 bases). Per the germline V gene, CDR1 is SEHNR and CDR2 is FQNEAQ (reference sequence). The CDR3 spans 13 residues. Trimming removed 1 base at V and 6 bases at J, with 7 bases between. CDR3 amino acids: CASSLGEVNEQFF. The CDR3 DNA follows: TGTGCCAGCAGCTTAGGGGAGGTCAATGAGCAGTTCTTC.

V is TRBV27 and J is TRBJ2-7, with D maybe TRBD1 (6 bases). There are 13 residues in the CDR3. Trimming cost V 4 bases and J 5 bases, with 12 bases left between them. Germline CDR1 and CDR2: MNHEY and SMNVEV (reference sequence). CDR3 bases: TGTGCCAGCAGTTCTTTTGGACAGCACGAGCAGTACTTC. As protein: CASSSFGQHEQYF.

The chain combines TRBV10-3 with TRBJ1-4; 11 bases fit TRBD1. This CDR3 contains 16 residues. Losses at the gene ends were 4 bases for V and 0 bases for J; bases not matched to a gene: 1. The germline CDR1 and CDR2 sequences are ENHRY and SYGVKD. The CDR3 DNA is TGTGCCATCAGTGGGACAGGGGGCTCAACTAATGAAAAACTGTTTTTT. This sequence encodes CAISGTGGSTNEKLFF.

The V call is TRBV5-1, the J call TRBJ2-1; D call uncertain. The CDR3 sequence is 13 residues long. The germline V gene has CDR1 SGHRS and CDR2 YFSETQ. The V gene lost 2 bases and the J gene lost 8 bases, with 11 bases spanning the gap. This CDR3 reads CASSFQVVDEQFF. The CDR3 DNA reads TGCGCCAGCAGCTTTCAGGTTGTAGATGAGCAGTTCTTC. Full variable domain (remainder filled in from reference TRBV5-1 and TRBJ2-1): KAGVTQTPRYLIKTRGQQVTLSCSPISGHRSVSWYQQTPGQGLQFLFEYFSETQRNKGNFPGRFSGRQFSNSRSEMNVSTLELGDSALYLCASSFQVVDEQFFGPGTRLTVL.

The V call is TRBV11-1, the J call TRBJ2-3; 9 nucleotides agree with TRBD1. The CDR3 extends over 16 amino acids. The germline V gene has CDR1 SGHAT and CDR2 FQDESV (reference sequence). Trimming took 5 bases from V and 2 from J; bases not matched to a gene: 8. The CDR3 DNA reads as TGTGCCAGCAGCGCCACAGGGGGCGTCCCCACAGATACGCAGTATTTT. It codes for CASSATGGVPTDTQYF.

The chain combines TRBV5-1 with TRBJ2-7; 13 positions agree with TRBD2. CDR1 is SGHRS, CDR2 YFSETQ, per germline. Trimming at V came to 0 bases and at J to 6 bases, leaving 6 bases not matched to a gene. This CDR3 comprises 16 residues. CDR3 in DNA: TGCGCCAGCAGCTTGGGGACTAGCGGGAGAGGAGGCGAGCAGTACTTC. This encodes CASSLGTSGRGGEQYF.

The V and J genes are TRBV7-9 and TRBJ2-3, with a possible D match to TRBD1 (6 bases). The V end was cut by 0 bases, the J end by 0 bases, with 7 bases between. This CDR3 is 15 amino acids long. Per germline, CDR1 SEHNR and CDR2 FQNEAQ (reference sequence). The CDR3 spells CASSLAQGSTDTQYF. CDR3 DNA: TGTGCCAGCAGCTTAGCACAGGGAAGCACAGATACGCAGTATTTT.

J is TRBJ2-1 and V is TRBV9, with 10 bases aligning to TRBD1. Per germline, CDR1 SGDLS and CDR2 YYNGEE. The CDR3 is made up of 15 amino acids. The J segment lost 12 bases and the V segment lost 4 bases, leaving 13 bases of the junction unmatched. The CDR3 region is CASSRGTGAGVVQFF. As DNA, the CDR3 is TGTGCCAGCAGCCGGGGGACAGGGGCCGGGGTAGTGCAGTTCTTC. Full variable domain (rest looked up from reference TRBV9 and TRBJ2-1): DSGVTQTPKHLITATGQRVTLRCSPRSGDLSVYWYQQSLDQGLQFLIQYYNGEERAKGNILERFSAQQFPDLHSELNLSSLELGDSALYFCASSRGTGAGVVQFFGPGTRLTVL.

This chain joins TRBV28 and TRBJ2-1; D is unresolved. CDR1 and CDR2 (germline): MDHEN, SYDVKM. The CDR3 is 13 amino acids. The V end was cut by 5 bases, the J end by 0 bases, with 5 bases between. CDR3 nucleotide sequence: TGTGCCAGCAGTCTGAGCTCCTACAATGAGCAGTTCTTC. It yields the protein CASSLSSYNEQFF. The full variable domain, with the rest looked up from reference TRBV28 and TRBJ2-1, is DVKVTQSSRYLVKRTGEKVFLECVQDMDHENMFWYRQDPGLGLRLIYFSYDVKMKEKGDIPEGYSVSREKKERFSLILESASTNQTSMYLCASSLSSYNEQFFGPGTRLTVL.

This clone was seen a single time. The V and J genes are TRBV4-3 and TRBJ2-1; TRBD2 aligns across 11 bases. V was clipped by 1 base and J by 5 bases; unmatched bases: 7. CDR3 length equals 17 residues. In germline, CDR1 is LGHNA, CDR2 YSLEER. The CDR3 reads CASSQGSILAGDNEQFF. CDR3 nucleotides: TGCGCCAGCAGCCAAGGGTCCATACTAGCGGGGGACAATGAGCAGTTCTTC.

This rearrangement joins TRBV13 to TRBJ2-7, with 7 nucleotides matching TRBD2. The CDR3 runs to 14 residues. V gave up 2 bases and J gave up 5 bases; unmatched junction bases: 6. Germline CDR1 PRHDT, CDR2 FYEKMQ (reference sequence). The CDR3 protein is CASSLNGLVDEQYF. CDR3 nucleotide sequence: TGTGCCAGCAGCTTAAACGGACTAGTCGACGAGCAGTACTTC.

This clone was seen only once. The DNA of the CDR3 is TGTGCCAGCACCCGGACTAGCGGGGGGGAAGGGGGCAAAAACATTCAGTACTTC. It specifies CASTRTSGGEGGKNIQYF. The chain combines TRBV7-2 with TRBJ2-4, with 15 nucleotides matching TRBD2. J was trimmed by 3 bases and V by 7 bases; bases with no gene match: 10. Germline CDR1 SGHTA, CDR2 FQGNSA. This CDR3 has 18 residues.

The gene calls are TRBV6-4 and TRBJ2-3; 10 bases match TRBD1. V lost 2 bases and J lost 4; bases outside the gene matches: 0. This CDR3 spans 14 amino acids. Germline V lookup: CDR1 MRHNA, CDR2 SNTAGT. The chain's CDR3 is CASSDGQGADTQYF. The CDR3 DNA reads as TGTGCCAGCAGTGACGGACAGGGGGCAGATACGCAGTATTTT.

The CDR3 bases are TGTGCCAGCAGCTTTAGCAGACAGGGCTATGGCTACACCTTC. It encodes CASSFSRQGYGYTF. This rearrangement joins TRBV7-2 to TRBJ1-2, with 7 bases aligning to TRBD1. Trimming at V came to 3 bases and at J to 4 bases, leaving 5 bases not matched to a gene. The CDR3 covers 14 residues. Germline CDR1 and CDR2: SGHTA and FQGNSA.

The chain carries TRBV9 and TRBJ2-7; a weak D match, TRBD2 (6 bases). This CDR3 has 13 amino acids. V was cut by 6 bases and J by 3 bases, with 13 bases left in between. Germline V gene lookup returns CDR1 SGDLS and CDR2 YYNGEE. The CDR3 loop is CASIPGTFYEQYF. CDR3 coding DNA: TGTGCCAGCATCCCCGGGACTTTCTACGAGCAGTACTTC. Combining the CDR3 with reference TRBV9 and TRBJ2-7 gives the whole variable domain DSGVTQTPKHLITATGQRVTLRCSPRSGDLSVYWYQQSLDQGLQFLIQYYNGEERAKGNILERFSAQQFPDLHSELNLSSLELGDSALYFCASIPGTFYEQYFGPGTRLTVT.

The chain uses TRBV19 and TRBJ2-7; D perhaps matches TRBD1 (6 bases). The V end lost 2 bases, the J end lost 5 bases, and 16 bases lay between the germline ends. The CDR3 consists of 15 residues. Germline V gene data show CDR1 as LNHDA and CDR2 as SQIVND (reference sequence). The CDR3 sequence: CASSILAGTMNEQYF. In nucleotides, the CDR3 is TGTGCCAGTAGTATATTGGCCGGGACAATGAACGAGCAGTACTTC.

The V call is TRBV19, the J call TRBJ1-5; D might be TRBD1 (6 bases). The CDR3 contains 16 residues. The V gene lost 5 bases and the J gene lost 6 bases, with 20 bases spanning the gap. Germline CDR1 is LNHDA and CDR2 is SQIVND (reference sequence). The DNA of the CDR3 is TGTGCCAGTAGTTCATCCTCACAGGGTAGGAGTCAGCCCCAGCATTTT. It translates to CASSSSSQGRSQPQHF.